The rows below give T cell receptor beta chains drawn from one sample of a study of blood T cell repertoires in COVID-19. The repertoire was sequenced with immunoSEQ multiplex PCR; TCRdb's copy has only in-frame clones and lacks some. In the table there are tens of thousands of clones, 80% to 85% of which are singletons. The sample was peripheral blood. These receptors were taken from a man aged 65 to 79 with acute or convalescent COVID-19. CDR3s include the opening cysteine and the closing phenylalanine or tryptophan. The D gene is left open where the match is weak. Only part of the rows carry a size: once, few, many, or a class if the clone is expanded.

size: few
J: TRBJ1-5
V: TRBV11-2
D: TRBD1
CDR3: CASSEDRDSNQPQHF
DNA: TGTGCCAGCAGCGAAGACAGGGATTCGAATCAGCCCCAGCATTTT

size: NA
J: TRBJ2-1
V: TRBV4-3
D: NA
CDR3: CASSQAPADPGIDEQFF
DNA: TGCGCCAGCAGCCAAGCCCCGGCCGACCCGGGTATAGATGAGCAGTTCTTC

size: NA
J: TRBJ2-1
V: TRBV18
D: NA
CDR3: CASSLWRGYNEQFF
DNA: TGTGCCAGCTCTCTATGGAGAGGTTACAATGAGCAGTTCTTC

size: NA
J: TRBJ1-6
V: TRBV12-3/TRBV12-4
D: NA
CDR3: CASSLQGNSPLHF
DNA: TGTGCCAGCAGTTTGCAGGGAAATTCACCCCTCCACTTT

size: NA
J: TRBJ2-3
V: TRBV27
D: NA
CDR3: CASSLTRRADTQYF
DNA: TGTGCCAGCAGTTTAACGCGGAGGGCAGATACGCAGTATTTT

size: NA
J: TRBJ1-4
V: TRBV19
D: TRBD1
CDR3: CASRTGGREKLFF
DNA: TGTGCCAGTAGGACAGGGGGGCGTGAAAAACTGTTTTTT

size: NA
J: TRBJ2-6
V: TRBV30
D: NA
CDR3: CANSLRQAIGANVLTF
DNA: TGTGCAAATTCTCTCCGACAGGCGATTGGGGCCAACGTCCTGACTTTC

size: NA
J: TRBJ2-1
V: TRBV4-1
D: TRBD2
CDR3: CASSQSRLAGAYNEQFF
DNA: TGCGCCAGCAGCCAATCCAGACTAGCGGGAGCCTACAATGAGCAGTTCTTC

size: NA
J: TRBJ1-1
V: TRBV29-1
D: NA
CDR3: CSGSLGEAFF
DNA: TGCAGCGGGTCCTTGGGCGAAGCTTTCTTT

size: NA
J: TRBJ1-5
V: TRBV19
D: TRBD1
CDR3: CASSKRTGMGRIINQPQHF
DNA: TGTGCCAGTAGTAAAAGGACAGGGATGGGGCGGATTATCAATCAGCCCCAGCATTTT

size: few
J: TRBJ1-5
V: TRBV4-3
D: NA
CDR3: CASSQDYRQPQHF
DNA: TGCGCCAGCAGCCAAGATTATCGGCAGCCCCAGCATTTT

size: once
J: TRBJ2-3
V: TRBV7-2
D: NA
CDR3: CASRDTRGWTDTQYF
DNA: TGTGCCAGCAGAGACACAAGGGGGTGGACAGATACGCAGTATTTT

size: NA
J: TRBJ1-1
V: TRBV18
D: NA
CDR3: CASSPIGTRVSAFF
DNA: TGTGCCAGCTCACCAATCGGGACACGAGTATCAGCTTTCTTT

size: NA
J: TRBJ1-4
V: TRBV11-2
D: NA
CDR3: CASSLVGAGNEKLFF
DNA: TGTGCCAGCAGCTTAGTGGGGGCTGGTAATGAAAAACTGTTTTTT

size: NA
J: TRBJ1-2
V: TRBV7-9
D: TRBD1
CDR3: CASSVGQEGYGYTF
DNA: TGTGCCAGCAGCGTGGGACAGGAGGGCTATGGCTACACCTTC

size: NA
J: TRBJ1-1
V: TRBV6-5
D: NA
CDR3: CASTVEGRAEAFF
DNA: TGTGCCAGCACTGTTGAGGGGAGGGCTGAAGCTTTCTTT

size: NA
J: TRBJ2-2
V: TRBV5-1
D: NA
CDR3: CASSLYSSDTGELFF
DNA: TGCGCCAGCAGCTTGTACAGTTCGGACACCGGGGAGCTGTTTTTT

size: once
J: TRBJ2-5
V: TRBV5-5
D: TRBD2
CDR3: CASSSGLAGGPSQETQYF
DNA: TGTGCCAGCAGTTCAGGACTAGCGGGGGGCCCGAGTCAAGAGACCCAGTACTTC

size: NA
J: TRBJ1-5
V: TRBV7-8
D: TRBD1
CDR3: CASSFNRGDQPQHF
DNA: TGTGCCAGCAGCTTTAACAGGGGGGATCAGCCCCAGCATTTT

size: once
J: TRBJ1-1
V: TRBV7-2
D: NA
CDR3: CASSAAVYTEAFF
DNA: TGTGCCAGCAGCGCCGCGGTGTACACTGAAGCTTTCTTT

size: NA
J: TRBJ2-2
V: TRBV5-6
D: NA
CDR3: CASSPSQGWDTGELFF
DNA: TGTGCCAGCAGCCCCTCACAGGGTTGGGACACCGGGGAGCTGTTTTTT

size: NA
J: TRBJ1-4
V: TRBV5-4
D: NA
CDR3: CASSLDSGNEKLFF
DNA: TGTGCCAGCAGCTTGGACAGTGGGAATGAAAAACTGTTTTTT

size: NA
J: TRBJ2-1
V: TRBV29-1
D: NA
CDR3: CSGQIPYNEQFF
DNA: TGCAGCGGACAGATCCCATACAATGAGCAGTTCTTC

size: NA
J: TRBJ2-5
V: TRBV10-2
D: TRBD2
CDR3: CASRGLAGGETQYF
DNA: TGCGCCAGCAGGGGACTAGCGGGAGGGGAGACCCAGTACTTC

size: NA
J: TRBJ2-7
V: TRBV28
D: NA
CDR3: CASSPGQSVKYF
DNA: TGTGCCAGCAGCCCCGGACAGTCCGTAAAGTACTTC

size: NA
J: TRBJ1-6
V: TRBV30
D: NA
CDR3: CAWSRGSRNSPLHF
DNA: TGTGCCTGGAGTAGAGGAAGTAGAAATTCACCCCTCCACTTT

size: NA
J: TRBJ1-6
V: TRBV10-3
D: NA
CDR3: CAISESAGSNYNSPLHF
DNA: TGTGCCATCAGTGAGTCGGCGGGGTCAAACTATAATTCACCCCTCCACTTT

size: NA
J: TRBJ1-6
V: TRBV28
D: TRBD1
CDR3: CASSIDRASYNSPLHF
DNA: TGTGCCAGCAGTATCGACAGGGCCTCCTATAATTCACCCCTCCACTTT

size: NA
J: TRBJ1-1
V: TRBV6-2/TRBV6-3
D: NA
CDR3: CASSYSGLTGAFF
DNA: TGTGCCAGCAGTTACTCGGGTTTGACAGGAGCTTTCTTT

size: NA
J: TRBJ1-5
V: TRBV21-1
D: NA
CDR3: CASSIGVQGARGQPQHF
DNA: TGTGCCAGCAGCATAGGCGTACAGGGGGCCAGGGGACAGCCCCAGCATTTT

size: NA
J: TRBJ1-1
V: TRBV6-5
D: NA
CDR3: CASSYSSWGDTEAFF
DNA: TGTGCCAGCAGTTACTCGAGCTGGGGGGACACTGAAGCTTTCTTT

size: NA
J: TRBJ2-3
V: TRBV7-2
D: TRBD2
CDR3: CASSTHLRLAGTDTQYF
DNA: TGTGCCAGCAGCACACATTTAAGACTAGCTGGGACAGATACGCAGTATTTT

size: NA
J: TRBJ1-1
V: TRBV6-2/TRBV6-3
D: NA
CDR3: CATSAVMNTEAFF
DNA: TGTGCCACCAGCGCAGTCATGAACACTGAAGCTTTCTTT

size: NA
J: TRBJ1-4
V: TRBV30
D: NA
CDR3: CAWTRGSGKLFF
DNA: TGTGCCTGGACTAGGGGGTCCGGAAAACTGTTTTTT

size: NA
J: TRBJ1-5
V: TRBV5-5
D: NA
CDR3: CASSFGYSNQPQHF
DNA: TGTGCCAGCAGCTTCGGGTATAGCAATCAGCCCCAGCATTTT

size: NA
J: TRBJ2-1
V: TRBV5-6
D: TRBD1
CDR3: CASSFRTGGHEQFF
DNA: TGTGCCAGCAGCTTCAGGACAGGGGGTCATGAGCAGTTCTTC

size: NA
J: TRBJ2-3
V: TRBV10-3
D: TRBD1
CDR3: CAISESTGSDTQYF
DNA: TGTGCCATCAGTGAGTCGACAGGGTCAGATACGCAGTATTTT

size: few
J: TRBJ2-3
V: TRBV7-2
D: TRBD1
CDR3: CASSLRSSGQGISDTQYF
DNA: TGTGCCAGCAGCTTGCGTAGTTCGGGACAGGGCATATCAGATACGCAGTATTTT

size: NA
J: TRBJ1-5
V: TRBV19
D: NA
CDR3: CASSIVVGFGNQPQHF
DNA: TGTGCCAGTAGTATAGTGGTGGGCTTCGGCAATCAGCCCCAGCATTTT

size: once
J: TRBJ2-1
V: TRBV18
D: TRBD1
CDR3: CASSPGQPSYNEQFF
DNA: TGTGCCAGCTCACCGGGACAGCCCTCCTACAATGAGCAGTTCTTC

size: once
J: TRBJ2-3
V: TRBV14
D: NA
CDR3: CASSQGRDTQYF
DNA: TGTGCCAGCAGCCAAGGCAGGGATACGCAGTATTTT

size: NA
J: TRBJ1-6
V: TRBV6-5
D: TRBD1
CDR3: CASMDRAPSPSPLHF
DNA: TGTGCCAGCATGGACAGGGCCCCTAGTCCCTCACCCCTCCACTTT

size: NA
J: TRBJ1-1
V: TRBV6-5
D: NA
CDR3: CASSRLGQVNTEAFF
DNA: TGTGCCAGCAGCAGACTGGGGCAGGTGAACACTGAAGCTTTCTTT

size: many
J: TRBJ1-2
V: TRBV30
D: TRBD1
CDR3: CAWSPTGTGGGYTF
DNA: TGTGCCTGGTCCCCCACCGGGACAGGGGGTGGCTACACCTTC

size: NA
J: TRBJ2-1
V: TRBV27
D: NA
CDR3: CASSSPTGKVGEQFF
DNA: TGTGCCAGCAGTTCGCCGACAGGTAAAGTTGGTGAGCAGTTCTTC

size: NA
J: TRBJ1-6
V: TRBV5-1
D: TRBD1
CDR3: CASSWDGTGDNSPLHF
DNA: TGCGCCAGCAGCTGGGATGGGACAGGAGATAATTCACCCCTCCACTTT

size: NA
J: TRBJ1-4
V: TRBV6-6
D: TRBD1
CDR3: CASRPQGGNEKLFF
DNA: TGTGCCAGCAGACCCCAGGGGGGAAATGAAAAACTGTTTTTT

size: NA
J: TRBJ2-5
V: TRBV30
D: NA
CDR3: CAWSNRGAKRETQYF
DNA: TGTGCCTGGAGTAACCGGGGGGCAAAGAGAGAGACCCAGTACTTC

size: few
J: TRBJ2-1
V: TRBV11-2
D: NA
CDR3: CASSRKTGSIYNEQFF
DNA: TGTGCCAGCAGTAGGAAAACAGGGTCCATCTACAATGAGCAGTTCTTC

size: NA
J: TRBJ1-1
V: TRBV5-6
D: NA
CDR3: CASSLVLSGEAFF
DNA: TGTGCCAGCAGCTTGGTGCTGAGCGGTGAAGCTTTCTTT